This T cell receptor beta chain derives from a study of CD8+ T cells in alopecia areata. Background on the study: Dosing with tofacitinib proceeded for 6 to 18 months, followed by 6 months off drug.

With 6 bases clipped from V and 4 bases from J, the junction kept 11 bases outside the gene matches. Germline V gene lookup returns CDR1 SEHNR and CDR2 FQNEAQ (reference sequence). The CDR3 is 15 amino acids. cDNA reverse transcribed from extracted RNA served as the sequencing template. Sequenced by immunoSEQ multiplex PCR; TCRdb stores in-frame clones only, minus some. Of about 160,000 clones detected, around 47% appear once; the ten largest clones hold approximately 6.6%. This clonotype was sampled from a human donor with alopecia areata. The sample taken for sequencing was CD4+ T cells sorted from blood. The chain has TRBV7-9 and TRBJ2-7; 8 bases fit TRBD2. The CDR3 region is CASRPLAANAYEQYF. The CDR3 nucleotides read TGTGCCAGCAGGCCACTAGCGGCAAATGCTTACGAGCAGTACTTC.